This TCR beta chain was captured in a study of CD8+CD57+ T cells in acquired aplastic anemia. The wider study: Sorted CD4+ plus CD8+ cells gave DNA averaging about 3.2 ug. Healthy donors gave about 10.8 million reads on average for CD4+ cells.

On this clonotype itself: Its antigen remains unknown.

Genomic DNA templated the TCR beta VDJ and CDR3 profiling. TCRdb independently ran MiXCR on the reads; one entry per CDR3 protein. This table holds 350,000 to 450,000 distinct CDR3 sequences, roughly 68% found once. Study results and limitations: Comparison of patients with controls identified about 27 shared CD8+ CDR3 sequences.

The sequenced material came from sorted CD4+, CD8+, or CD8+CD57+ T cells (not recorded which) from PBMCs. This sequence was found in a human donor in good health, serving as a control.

The CDR3, as DNA: TGCAGTGCTAGTGACTGGAACAGCGGCACAGATACGCAGTATTTT. Amino acids: CSASDWNSGTDTQYF. V usage is TRBV20-1 and J usage is TRBJ2-3, with D uncertain. Germline assignment: CDR1 DFQATT and CDR2 SNEGSKA (reference sequence). Trimming shortened V by 3 bases and J by 1 base, and 14 bases separated the two germline ends. This CDR3 is 15 amino acids long.